This is a list of T cell receptor beta chains from one sample in a study of T cells after posttransplantation cyclophosphamide. Only in-frame clones appear in the TCRdb table, and some are missing; sequencing was by immunoSEQ multiplex PCR. The sample holds some 25,000 clones, about 82% seen once. What was sequenced was PBMCs. Receptor source: a woman in her sixties or seventies with a blood cancer, CMV-positive, and with a related stem cell donor. CDR3s include the opening cysteine and the closing phenylalanine or tryptophan. The order of the fields is D gene, J gene, V gene, clone size, CDR3 DNA, CDR3 protein. D genes are given only for firm matches. Clone size appears in some rows only: once, few, many, or a class for an expanded clone.

>-|TRBJ1-2|TRBV19|-
TGTGCCATCCATCAGGGCTCTCAGGGCTACACCTTC
CAIHQGSQGYTF
>TRBD1|TRBJ1-4|TRBV12-5|-
TGTGCTAGTGGTTCCGGACAGGTTACTAATGAAAAACTGTTTTTT
CASGSGQVTNEKLFF
>-|TRBJ2-1|TRBV11-3|-
TGTGCCAGCAGCTTAGGAGGAAGCTCCTACAATGAGCAGTTCTTC
CASSLGGSSYNEQFF
>TRBD1|TRBJ1-2|TRBV7-2|-
TGTGCCAACAGCCATCGGACAGGGGGTGGCTACACCTTC
CANSHRTGGGYTF
>-|TRBJ2-3|TRBV5-4|-
TGTGCCAGCAGCTCCCGGGAGTTCGGCGATACGCAGTATTTT
CASSSREFGDTQYF
>-|TRBJ1-2|TRBV5-1|-
TGCGCCAGCAGTCAAGGGCCAGGGCTCTATGGCTACACCTTC
CASSQGPGLYGYTF
>-|TRBJ1-1|TRBV6-6|-
TGTGCCAGCAGCCCCCCATCCCCCACTGAAGCTTTCTTT
CASSPPSPTEAFF
>-|TRBJ2-5|TRBV11-3|-
TGTGCCAGCAGCTTAGGGAGTAGCGGTGGGGAGACCCAGTACTTC
CASSLGSSGGETQYF
>TRBD2|TRBJ2-7|TRBV2|-
TGTGCCAGCAGTGAGGTAGCGGGAGATCACTACGAGCAGTACTTC
CASSEVAGDHYEQYF
>-|TRBJ2-1|TRBV21-1|-
TGTGCCAGCAGCAAAGCGCTATCCAGGCGCAATGAGCAGTTCTTC
CASSKALSRRNEQFF
>-|TRBJ2-3|TRBV19|-
TGTGCCAGTAGTCTCCCGGGGACAGATACGCAGTATTTT
CASSLPGTDTQYF
>TRBD1|TRBJ2-3|TRBV7-2|-
TGTGCCAGCAGCCCGCGACAGGGGGCGGCGGATACGCAGTATTTT
CASSPRQGAADTQYF
>TRBD2|TRBJ2-7|TRBV6-1|few
TGTGCCAGCAGTGAAGTGACTAGCGGGAGGTACGAGCAGTACTTC
CASSEVTSGRYEQYF
>-|TRBJ2-1|TRBV9|once
TGTGCCAGCAGCGTAGCAGGGTCCAATGAGCAGTTCTTC
CASSVAGSNEQFF
>TRBD2|TRBJ2-7|TRBV12-5|-
TGTGCTAGTGGTTTGGTACCAGCTAGCGGGCGCGACGAGCAGTACTTC
CASGLVPASGRDEQYF
>-|TRBJ2-7|TRBV2|-
TGTGCCAGCAGTGAAGCGCAGGCGGGGTTAGGTCAGAAGCAGTACTTC
CASSEAQAGLGQKQYF
>-|TRBJ1-1|TRBV7-2|-
TGTGCCAGCAGCTTCGACGGCGGGAGAGCTTTCTTT
CASSFDGGRAFF
>TRBD2|TRBJ2-7|TRBV5-4|once
TGTGCCAGCAGCTCCCCACTAGCGGGAGTACGCGAGCAGTACTTC
CASSSPLAGVREQYF
>TRBD1|TRBJ1-1|TRBV19|-
TGTGCCAGTACCGGGACAGGGATGAACACTGAAGCTTTCTTT
CASTGTGMNTEAFF
>-|TRBJ2-7|TRBV5-1|-
TGCGCCAGCAGCTTGGGAGGGGGACCCGAGCAGTACTTC
CASSLGGGPEQYF
>-|TRBJ1-2|TRBV30|-
TGTGCCTGGGACAGAAACTATGGCTACACCTTC
CAWDRNYGYTF
>-|TRBJ2-2|TRBV19|-
TGTGCCAGTAAAGGAGGCCTAGGTATCGGGGAGCTGTTTTTT
CASKGGLGIGELFF
>-|TRBJ1-1|TRBV27|-
TGTGCCAGCAGTTTATATCCATTCACTGAAGCTTTCTTT
CASSLYPFTEAFF
>TRBD1|TRBJ2-7|TRBV25-1|-
TGTGCCAGCCGGGACAGGGTCTCCTACGAGCAGTACTTC
CASRDRVSYEQYF
>-|TRBJ2-1|TRBV7-9|-
TGTGCAGCGGCAAGCTACAATGAGCAGTTCTTC
CAAASYNEQFF
>TRBD1|TRBJ2-7|TRBV4-1|-
TGCGCCAGCAGCCAAGAGGGGACAGTATACGAGCAGTACTTC
CASSQEGTVYEQYF